This entry features one T cell receptor beta chain sequence. This CDR3 region has 14 residues. Germline CDR1 reads SGHRS; CDR2 reads YFSETQ. V was shortened by 2 bases and J by 2 bases, with 9 bases between the two germline ends. The sample comes from a study of shared T cell receptors in the human thymus. Sequencing used immunoSEQ multiplex PCR; TCRdb keeps in-frame clones, though not all of them. The repertoire consists of approximately 760,000 clones, with approximately 85% occurring once and the leading ten covering more than 0.008%. The same specimen was also included in a second study, on human thymus T cells. From that study: Donors were healthy Finnish infants having corrective surgery for congenital heart defects. Thymus was obtained from resections taken during corrective heart surgery. Repertoires from thymus and blood appeared to show biased V and J gene usage.

The chain recombines TRBV5-1 with TRBJ2-3, with D perhaps TRBD2 (5 bases). Sequenced material: thymocytes. This receptor was obtained from a girl less than two years old with a congenital heart defect. CDR3 bases: TGCGCCAGCAGCTTAGAGCGGACCACAGATACGCAGTATTTT. Encoded protein: CASSLERTTDTQYF.